The clone carrying this T cell receptor (beta chain) is a singleton in its sample. The antigen remains undetermined. CDR1 is WSHSY and CDR2 is SAAADI in the germline V gene. The CDR3 length is 14 residues. Trimming pared 0 bases from V and 4 bases from J, leaving 9 bases between. This specimen belongs to a study of CD8+ T cells in alopecia areata. RNA was extracted and reverse transcribed into cDNA as the sequencing template. Produced via immunoSEQ multiplex PCR; TCRdb's table is partial and in-frame only. This table has 150,000 or so clones, about nine tenths appearing once. Study-level findings and limits: Especially in alopecia totalis/universalis, lesional scalp showed greater clonality than normal scalp did.

Lesional scalp tissue (obtained by punch biopsy) and peripheral blood were collected from alopecia areata patients. PBMCs provided sorted CD4+ and CD8+ T cells. V is TRBV10-2 and J is TRBJ2-5; D is tentatively TRBD1 or TRBD2 (6 bases each). The TCR sequence derives from a human donor with alopecia areata. The starting material was CD8+ T cells sorted from blood, obtained at week 0. CDR3 in DNA: TGCGCCAGCAGTGAGTCGGAGGGGGGAGAGACCCAGTACTTC. It translates to CASSESEGGETQYF.